The T cell receptor beta chain described here comes from a study of beta chain features in type 1 diabetes. General study findings and limits: For Type 1 diabetes patients, all four CD4+ subsets carried TCRB CDR3s that were moderately but significantly shorter. The study left unresolved whether HLA type influences TCRB rearrangement. Naive, central memory and regulatory TCRB repertoires appeared more similar among patients than healthy donors. Type 1 diabetes patients had VDJ junctions that carried fewer insertions and more deletions.

Turning to this clone: The antigen is unknown.

Germline values: CDR1 MDHEN, CDR2 SYDVKM. There are 14 residues in the CDR3. Losses at the gene ends were 8 bases for V and 2 bases for J; bases not matched to a gene: 7. Sequenced material consisted of expressed TCRB transcripts (all of the isolated RNA was reverse transcribed). TCRdb's copy holds only in-frame clones and misses some; the assay was immunoSEQ multiplex PCR. The data contain around 150,000 clones, 63% of them seen just once; the ten biggest clones take up 0.08% to 0.09%. The chain links TRBV28 to TRBJ2-3; 7 nucleotides agree with TRBD2. The sample taken for sequencing was naive CD4+ T cells from blood. This receptor was identified in a man younger than 40 with type 1 diabetes. In DNA, the CDR3 is TGTGCCAGCGGAAGCGGGACCCCCACAGATACGCAGTATTTT. Amino acids: CASGSGTPTDTQYF.